Listed below are T cell receptor beta chains from one sample, sequenced in a study of T cell responses to AZD1222 COVID-19 vaccine. Generated by immunoSEQ multiplex PCR, the TCRdb table keeps only in-frame clones and is missing some. The sample holds tens of thousands of clones, about nine tenths seen once. The source was peripheral blood, collected 28 days after the second dose of the MenACWY control vaccine. These receptors were obtained from an adult who received the MenACWY meningococcal vaccine as a control. CDR3s include the opening cysteine and the closing phenylalanine or tryptophan. The D gene is left open where the match is weak. Clone size, where shown, is once, few, many, or a class for clones that have expanded.

len	v_gene	j_gene	d_gene	abundance	CDR3nt	CDR3aa
15	TRBV4-1	TRBJ2-7	-	-	TGCGCCAGCAGCCAAGAACCCGTAGACTCCTACGAGCAGTACTTC	CASSQEPVDSYEQYF
14	TRBV7-2	TRBJ2-3	-	-	TGTGCCAGCAGCTTCGGACTTTCCACAGATACGCAGTATTTT	CASSFGLSTDTQYF
12	TRBV6-1	TRBJ1-4	-	once	TGTGCCAGCAGTGAGAGTTGGAAAGAACTGTTTTTT	CASSESWKELFF
14	TRBV21-1	TRBJ1-3	-	-	TGTGCCAGAGTCGAGGGCGCGGATGGAAACACCATATATTTT	CARVEGADGNTIYF
16	TRBV19	TRBJ1-5	-	-	TGTGCCAGTAGTTTTCAGGGAGGGCAGAGCAATCAGCCCCAGCATTTT	CASSFQGGQSNQPQHF
14	TRBV18	TRBJ1-1	-	-	TGTGCCAGCTCGACGGACACCTTGAACACTGAAGCTTTCTTT	CASSTDTLNTEAFF
12	TRBV3-1/TRBV3-2	TRBJ2-5	-	-	TGTGCCAGCAGCCAATCGGGGGAGACCCAGTACTTC	CASSQSGETQYF
17	TRBV6-2/TRBV6-3	TRBJ2-1	-	few	TGTGCCAGCAGTTACTCACCCGGGTCAGGGGTCTACAATGAGCAGTTCTTC	CASSYSPGSGVYNEQFF
15	TRBV6-5	TRBJ2-6	TRBD2	-	TGTGCCAGCAGACTAGCGGGCTCTGGGGCCAACGTCCTGACTTTC	CASRLAGSGANVLTF
16	TRBV5-4	TRBJ2-5	TRBD2	-	TGTGCCAGCAGCCAATCGGGACTAGCGCTCCGAGCGGCCCAGTACTTC	CASSQSGLALRAAQYF
18	TRBV3-1/TRBV3-2	TRBJ1-2	-	once	TGTGCCAGCAGCCAAGTTGTCGGGTTCTCGGACATGGGCGGTGGCTACACCTTC	CASSQVVGFSDMGGGYTF
12	TRBV29-1	TRBJ1-4	TRBD1	-	TGCAGCGGAGGGGGCGAAAGAGAAAAACTGTTTTTT	CSGGGEREKLFF
15	TRBV20-1	TRBJ2-1	TRBD2	once	TGCAGTGCTACTGAGGGGACTACGACCTACAATGAGCAGTTCTTC	CSATEGTTTYNEQFF
15	TRBV7-8	TRBJ2-1	TRBD2	-	TGTGCCAGCAGCTCCGAGCGGGGGGGCAGAAGATGGCAGTTCTTC	CASSSERGGRRWQFF
14	TRBV6-5	TRBJ1-3	-	-	TGTGCCAGCCGTTTAAGTGGATCTGGAAACACCATATATTTT	CASRLSGSGNTIYF
11	TRBV28	TRBJ2-7	-	-	TGTGCCAGCAGGGATTCCTACGAGCAGTACTTC	CASRDSYEQYF
15	TRBV5-4	TRBJ2-1	TRBD2	-	TGTGCCAGCAGCTGGGGAGGGGCCTCCTACAATGAGCAGTTCTTC	CASSWGGASYNEQFF
12	TRBV7-2	TRBJ1-4	TRBD1	-	TGTGCCAGCGGACAGGTGACTGAAAAACTGTTTTTT	CASGQVTEKLFF
15	TRBV5-1	TRBJ2-2	TRBD2	-	TGCGCCAGCAGCTTACTAGCGGGATCAACCGGGGAGCTGTTTTTT	CASSLLAGSTGELFF
15	TRBV7-6	TRBJ2-7	TRBD1	-	TGTGCCAGCAGCCCCCAGGGGCAGGGGGCTTACGAGCAGTACTTC	CASSPQGQGAYEQYF
13	TRBV2	TRBJ1-4	-	-	TGTGCCAGCGGACCCCCAACTAATGAAAAACTGTTTTTT	CASGPPTNEKLFF
11	TRBV3-1/TRBV3-2	TRBJ1-1	-	-	TGTGCCAGCACCGACGGGGCTGAAGCTTTCTTT	CASTDGAEAFF
14	TRBV2	TRBJ2-1	-	-	TGTGCCAGCAGTGAATCGGGGACCTACAATGAGCAGTTCTTC	CASSESGTYNEQFF
15	TRBV5-1	TRBJ1-2	-	-	TGCGCCAGCAGCTTGGAAGGTCAGGGAAACTATGGCTACACCTTC	CASSLEGQGNYGYTF
15	TRBV24-1	TRBJ2-2	-	-	TGTGCCTCCCAGGGGGGGACGGAGAACACCGGGGAGCTGTTTTTT	CASQGGTENTGELFF
19	TRBV27	TRBJ2-1	TRBD2	-	TGTGCCAGCAGCCCTGGGGGGGTCCCGGGGACTAGCGGATACAATGAGCAGTTCTTC	CASSPGGVPGTSGYNEQFF
11	TRBV20-1	TRBJ2-3	-	-	TGCAGTGTACCTAGCACAGATACGCAGTATTTT	CSVPSTDTQYF
14	TRBV5-4	TRBJ2-1	TRBD1	-	TGTGCCAGCCATGGGACAGGAATTTACAATGAGCAGTTCTTC	CASHGTGIYNEQFF
16	TRBV5-1	TRBJ2-6	-	-	TGCGCCAGCAGCACTTCAGGGAACTCTGGGGCCAACGTCCTGACTTTC	CASSTSGNSGANVLTF
12	TRBV29-1	TRBJ1-2	-	-	TGCAGCGGGGAAACAGGGAACTATGGCTACACCTTC	CSGETGNYGYTF
15	TRBV5-8	TRBJ2-4	-	-	TGTGCCAGCAGTCCGGGACCCCCGGTTGGATACATTCAGTACTTC	CASSPGPPVGYIQYF
14	TRBV7-7	TRBJ2-2	-	-	TGTGCCAGCAGCCCGCAATACAACACCGGGGAGCTGTTTTTT	CASSPQYNTGELFF
13	TRBV3-1/TRBV3-2	TRBJ2-7	-	once	TGTGCCAGCAGCCAAGGAGTCGTAGAGGAGCAGTACTTC	CASSQGVVEEQYF
13	TRBV28	TRBJ2-7	-	-	TGTGCCAGCAGTTTACTACCCAACTACGAGCAGTACTTC	CASSLLPNYEQYF
13	TRBV19	TRBJ2-3	-	-	TGTGCCAGTAGTATAAGAGGAGCAGATACGCAGTATTTT	CASSIRGADTQYF
15	TRBV29-1	TRBJ1-1	TRBD1	once	TGCAGCGTTACAGCCGGGACAGCTATGAACACTGAAGCTTTCTTT	CSVTAGTAMNTEAFF
17	TRBV5-1	TRBJ2-3	-	-	TGCGCCAGCAGTAGGACAGCGGTGGGTGAAAGCACAGATACGCAGTATTTT	CASSRTAVGESTDTQYF
13	TRBV15	TRBJ1-1	-	once	TGTGCCACCAGCACACACGAGAACACTGAAGCTTTCTTT	CATSTHENTEAFF
15	TRBV9	TRBJ2-3	-	-	TGTGCCAGCAGCGTAGGAGGGGCTAGCACAGATACGCAGTATTTT	CASSVGGASTDTQYF
14	TRBV5-1	TRBJ1-1	-	-	TGCGCCAGCAGCTTGGTGGACAGGAACACTGAAGCTTTCTTT	CASSLVDRNTEAFF
12	TRBV2	TRBJ1-1	-	-	TGTGCCAGCAGTGGGACCCTTACGGGCGCTTTCTTT	CASSGTLTGAFF
13	TRBV19	TRBJ2-7	-	-	TGTGCCAGTAGTATGGAGTGGGGTGGGGTCACGGACTTC	CASSMEWGGVTDF
12	TRBV16	TRBJ1-5	TRBD1	-	TGTGCCAGCAGGCAAACAGGGGAGCCCCAGCATTTT	CASRQTGEPQHF
13	TRBV10-2	TRBJ1-1	-	-	TGCGCCAGCAGTGAGGCAGGTAGCTCTGAAGCTTTCTTT	CASSEAGSSEAFF
15	TRBV6-6	TRBJ1-1	-	-	TGTGCCAGCAGTTACAGATCACCGGGCTACACTGAAGCTTTCTTT	CASSYRSPGYTEAFF